This T cell receptor (beta chain) was sequenced during a study of response to subunit inactivated influenza vaccine (dated by TCRdb to about 2018). Some background on the complete study: To follow how T cells responded to a trivalent subunit inactivated influenza vaccine, the researchers relied on deep quantitative profiling of the T cell receptor repertoire.

Of note for this clonotype: Its specific antigen is unknown. The sample holds no much larger clone one base away, and base qualities are not on file.

Beyond this particular receptor, the publication reports: The authors proposed that each seasonal influenza vaccination may bring in only a limited number of new T cells.

V and J are trimmed by 2 bases and 8 bases, and the gene matches miss 11 bases of the junction. According to the germline V gene (reference sequence), CDR1 reads LNHNV and CDR2 reads YYDKDF. Taken from cysteine to phenylalanine, the CDR3 has 17 residues. Only CDR3 DNA is held: 51 bases, read in frame from base 1. The library was built by means of RT-PCR. TCRdb shows the sequencer as Illumina HiSeq 2500. TCRdb took the public reads, trimmed them with fastp at Q25, ran MiXCR for clone calling and kept in-frame beta chains. Rows are unified per CDR3 protein, each entry keeping the most common DNA and genes. The sample table shows 450,000 to 700,000 distinct CDR3 sequences, and 11% to 15% are seen once. Of the sample, around 10% is held by the ten largest clones.

The sequence joins TRBV15 to TRBJ2-1; 11 central bases correspond to TRBD2. The receptor comes from a man in his forties or fifties who received an inactivated influenza vaccine. Donor details come from another sample of the same person, matched by shared clones. The material was PBMCs from blood, obtained less than 13 days after vaccination. The DNA sequence is given as TGTGCCACCAGCAGATCCCCCGGGACTAGCGGTTGGGATGAGCAGTTCTTC. Translated, it reads CATSRSPGTSGWDEQFF.